These 18 T cell receptor beta chains came from one sample sequenced in a study of control samples from healthy donors and cancer patients. The repertoire was sequenced with immunoSEQ multiplex PCR; TCRdb's copy has only in-frame clones and lacks some. Here the sample spans some 110,000 clones, more than 85% being singletons. What was sequenced was blood. The receptors stem from a man younger than 45 in good health.

The chain has TRBV28 and TRBJ1-2; D call uncertain. Per the germline V gene, CDR1 is MDHEN and CDR2 is SYDVKM. Trimming took 6 bases from V and 4 from J, leaving 21 bases between them. CDR3 length equals 16 residues. CDR3 residues: CASSPRMDDVFYGYTF. The CDR3 DNA sequence: TGTGCCAGCAGCCCCCGAATGGACGACGTTTTCTATGGCTACACCTTC.

The V gene is TRBV6-5, the J gene TRBJ1-2; 8 bases match TRBD1. CDR3 length: 14 residues. Trimming removed 5 bases from V and 1 base from J; junction bases left unmatched: 3. From germline, CDR1 is MNHEY and CDR2 SVGAGI. This CDR3 is CASSHGQGNYGYTF. CDR3 sequence (DNA): TGTGCCAGCAGTCACGGACAGGGTAACTATGGCTACACCTTC.

This sequence joins TRBV7-8 and TRBJ2-7; D is unresolved. The germline V and J ends were trimmed by 5 bases and 2 bases, with 13 bases remaining between them. CDR1 and CDR2 (germline): SGHVS, FQNEAQ. The CDR3 totals 14 residues. CDR3 protein: CASSPAGSPYEQYF. In DNA form, the CDR3 reads TGTGCCAGCAGCCCAGCAGGCAGTCCCTACGAGCAGTACTTC. Drawing the rest from reference TRBV7-8 and TRBJ2-7, the complete variable domain is GAGVSQSPRYKVAKRGQDVALRCDPISGHVSLFWYQQALGQGPEFLTYFQNEAQLDKSGLPSDRFFAERPEGSVSTLKIQRTQQEDSAVYLCASSPAGSPYEQYFGPGTRLTVT.

The chain is built from TRBV7-8 and TRBJ1-4; the D is unclear. The CDR3 consists of 15 residues. Trimming took off 4 bases at V and 0 bases at J, with 9 bases between the two ends. CDR1 and CDR2 (germline): SGHVS, FQNEAQ. The CDR3 nucleotides are TGTGCCAGCAGCTCATACTCACCAACTAATGAAAAACTGTTTTTT. Amino acid sequence: CASSSYSPTNEKLFF.

The chain combines TRBV28 with TRBJ2-5; the match to TRBD2 covers 11 bases. Germline V gene data show CDR1 as MDHEN and CDR2 as SYDVKM. CDR3 length: 16 residues. V lost 4 bases to trimming and J lost 5 bases; unmatched junction nucleotides: 9. DNA for the CDR3: TGTGCCAGCAGTTCCCCCATTAGCGGGGGGGGCGAGACCCAGTACTTC. It specifies CASSSPISGGGETQYF. Based on the CDR3 plus reference TRBV28 and TRBJ2-5, the full variable domain is DVKVTQSSRYLVKRTGEKVFLECVQDMDHENMFWYRQDPGLGLRLIYFSYDVKMKEKGDIPEGYSVSREKKERFSLILESASTNQTSMYLCASSSPISGGGETQYFGPGTRLLVL.

The chain combines TRBV7-9 with TRBJ1-6; tentatively, D is TRBD1 (6 bases). The CDR3 loop spans 15 amino acids. The germline V gene encodes CDR1 SEHNR and CDR2 FQNEAQ (reference sequence). V dropped 1 base and J dropped 6 bases, with 10 bases sitting between them. The CDR3 sequence is CASSLVAGVNSPLHF. The DNA of the CDR3 is TGTGCCAGCAGCTTAGTGGCAGGGGTTAATTCACCCCTCCACTTT.

This clone was counted a few times. This rearrangement joins TRBV7-8 to TRBJ1-4; D remains ambiguous. This CDR3 is 15 amino acids long. The V end lost 5 bases, the J end lost 8 bases, and 18 bases lay between the germline ends. Germline V gives CDR1 SGHVS, CDR2 FQNEAQ. This CDR3 is CASSPSRRFAEKLFF. The CDR3 bases are TGTGCCAGCAGCCCTTCACGGCGGTTTGCGGAAAAACTGTTTTTT.

The chain is built from TRBV7-8 and TRBJ2-1; no clear D. Germline V CDR1 and CDR2: SGHVS, FQNEAQ. The germline V and J ends were trimmed by 0 bases and 7 bases, with 16 bases remaining between them. The CDR3 consists of 16 residues. CDR3 loop: CASSLAVSGRRNEQFF. The CDR3 region has the DNA TGTGCCAGCAGCTTAGCGGTCTCAGGAAGGCGGAATGAGCAGTTCTTC.

The rearrangement joins TRBV19 to TRBJ1-2; TRBD1 matches 8 bases. The germline V gene encodes CDR1 LNHDA and CDR2 SQIVND (reference sequence). CDR3 length equals 12 residues. V gave up 5 bases and J gave up 7 bases; unmatched junction bases: 3. The CDR3 nucleotides read TGTGCCAGTAGTGACAGGGGATCTGGCTACACCTTC. The encoded protein is CASSDRGSGYTF. The full variable domain, with the rest looked up from reference TRBV19 and TRBJ1-2, is DGGITQSPKYLFRKEGQNVTLSCEQNLNHDAMYWYRQDPGQGLRLIYYSQIVNDFQKGDIAEGYSVSREKKESFPLTVTSAQKNPTAFYLCASSDRGSGYTFGSGTRLTVV.

Note on this clone: An end of the junction differs from the germline gene, which may be a read error. The rearrangement links TRBV4-1 to TRBJ2-7; D uncertain. The CDR3 is 13 amino acids. Per the germline V gene, CDR1 is MGHRA and CDR2 is YSYEKL. The CDR3 nucleotides read TGCGCCAGCAGCCAAGATTGGTTGGCCGCTGTGGACTTC. Amino acid sequence: CASSQDWLAAVDF.

The count of this clone is one. This chain connects TRBV7-3 to TRBJ1-1; 7 bases agree with TRBD1. This CDR3 region has 15 residues. Germline loops: CDR1 SGHTA, CDR2 FQGTGA. Losses at the gene ends were 0 bases for V and 0 bases for J; bases not matched to a gene: 1. CDR3: CASSLTRGLNTEAFF. CDR3 DNA: TGTGCCAGCAGCTTAACAAGGGGGCTGAACACTGAAGCTTTCTTT.

J is TRBJ1-4 and V is TRBV4-1; D ambiguous. This CDR3 has 13 residues. V lost 1 base to trimming and J lost 8 bases, with 8 bases between them. Looked up from germline, CDR1 is MGHRA and CDR2 is YSYEKL. Here the CDR3 DNA reads TGCGCCAGCAGCCAAGGTGGTCGGGAAAAACTGTTTTTT. Its translation: CASSQGGREKLFF.

The CDR3 DNA follows: TGTGCCAGCAGCCCTCCGGGGGGAACCGGGGAGCTGTTTTTT. It yields the protein CASSPPGGTGELFF. The chain is built from TRBV5-6 and TRBJ2-2, with 7 bases matching TRBD2. The ends lost 4 bases at V and 5 bases at J; junction bases unmatched: 5. Germline assignment: CDR1 SGHDT and CDR2 YYEEEE. The CDR3 runs 14 residues.

This chain links TRBV12-3 or TRBV12-4 with TRBJ1-5; TRBD1 might be the D (5 bases). The CDR3 consists of 13 residues. The V and J ends lost 5 bases and 7 bases respectively, with 12 bases between them. The CDR3 region has the DNA TGTGCCAGCAGTACTATACGGGGGCAGCCCCAGCATTTT. This sequence encodes CASSTIRGQPQHF.

V and J are TRBV21-1 and TRBJ1-2; the table assigns TRBD1, which was not confirmed against the DNA. TRBV21-1 is flagged as a pseudogene. The CDR3 sequence is 15 residues long. The CDR3 loop reads CASSLRRRANYGYTF. The CDR3 nucleotides are TGTGCCAGCAGCTTACGCCGCAGGGCGAACTATGGCTACACCTTC.

The V gene is TRBV28, the J gene TRBJ1-2; the match to TRBD1 covers 8 bases. The CDR3 totals 15 residues. Trimming removed 5 bases from V and 8 bases from J; junction bases left unmatched: 13. In germline, CDR1 is MDHEN, CDR2 SYDVKM. The CDR3 DNA reads as TGTGCCAGCAGTCCTAGGGCCCTGAACAGGGGGGGCTACACCTTC. Amino acid sequence: CASSPRALNRGGYTF.

The chain joins TRBV6-5 to TRBJ1-5; D is possibly TRBD1 (5 bases). CDR3 size: 14 residues. V was trimmed by 0 bases and J by 9 bases, leaving 12 bases between them. From germline, CDR1 is MNHEY and CDR2 SVGAGI. In nucleotides, the CDR3 is TGTGCCAGCAGTTACTCGGTATCCACAGGGCCCCAGCATTTT. Translated, it gives CASSYSVSTGPQHF.

CDR3 sequence reads: CASSRFGLAGGVSYNEQFF. The CDR3 DNA sequence: TGTGCCAGCAGTCGATTTGGACTAGCGGGGGGGGTCTCCTACAATGAGCAGTTCTTC. The chain combines TRBV6-6 with TRBJ2-1; TRBD2 agrees at 15 bases. After removal of 5 bases from V and 0 bases from J, the junction contained 8 bases not matched to a gene. This CDR3 has 19 residues. Germline V gene lookup returns CDR1 MNHNY and CDR2 SVGAGI (reference sequence).